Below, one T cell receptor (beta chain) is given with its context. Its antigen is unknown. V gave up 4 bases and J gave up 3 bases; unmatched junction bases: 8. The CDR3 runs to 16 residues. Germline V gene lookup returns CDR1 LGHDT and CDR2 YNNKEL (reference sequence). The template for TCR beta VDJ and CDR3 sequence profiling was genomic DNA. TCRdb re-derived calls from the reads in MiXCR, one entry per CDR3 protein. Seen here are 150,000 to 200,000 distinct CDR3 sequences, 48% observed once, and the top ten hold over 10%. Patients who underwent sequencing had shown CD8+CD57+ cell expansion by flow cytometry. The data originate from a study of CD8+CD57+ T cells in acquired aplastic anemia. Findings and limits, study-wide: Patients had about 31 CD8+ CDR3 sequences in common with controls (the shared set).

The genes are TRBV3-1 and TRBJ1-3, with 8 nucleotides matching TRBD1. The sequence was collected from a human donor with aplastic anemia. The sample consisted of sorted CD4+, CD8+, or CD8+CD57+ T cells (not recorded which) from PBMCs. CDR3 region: CASSLGQGRYGNTIYF. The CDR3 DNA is TGTGCCAGCAGCCTAGGACAGGGCAGATATGGAAACACCATATATTTT.